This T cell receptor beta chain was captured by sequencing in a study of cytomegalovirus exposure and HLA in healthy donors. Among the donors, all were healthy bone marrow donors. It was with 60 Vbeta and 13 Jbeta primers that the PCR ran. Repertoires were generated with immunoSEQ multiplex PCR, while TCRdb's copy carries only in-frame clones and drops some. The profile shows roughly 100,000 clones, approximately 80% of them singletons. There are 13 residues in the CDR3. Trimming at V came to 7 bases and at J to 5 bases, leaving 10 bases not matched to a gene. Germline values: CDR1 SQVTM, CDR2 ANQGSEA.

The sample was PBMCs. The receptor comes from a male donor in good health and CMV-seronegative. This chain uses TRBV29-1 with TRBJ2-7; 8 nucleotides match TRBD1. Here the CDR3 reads CSAARGQGNEQYF. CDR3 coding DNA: TGCAGCGCCGCCCGAGGACAGGGTAACGAGCAGTACTTC.